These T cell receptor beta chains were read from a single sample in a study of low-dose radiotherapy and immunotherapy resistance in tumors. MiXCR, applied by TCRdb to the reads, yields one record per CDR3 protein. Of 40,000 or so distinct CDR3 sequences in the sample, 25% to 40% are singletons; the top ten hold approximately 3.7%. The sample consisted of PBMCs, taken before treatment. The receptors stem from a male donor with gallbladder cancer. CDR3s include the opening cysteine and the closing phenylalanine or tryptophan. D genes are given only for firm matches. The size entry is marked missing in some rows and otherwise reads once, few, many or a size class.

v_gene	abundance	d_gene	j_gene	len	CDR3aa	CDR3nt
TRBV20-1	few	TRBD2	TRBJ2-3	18	CSVRWPREGREGRDTQYF	TGCAGTGTCCGATGGCCGCGGGAGGGGCGGGAGGGCCGAGATACGCAGTATTTT
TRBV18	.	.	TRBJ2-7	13	CASSPPNSNEQYF	TGTGCCAGCTCACCACCGAATAGTAACGAGCAGTACTTC
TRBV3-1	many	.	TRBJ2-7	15	CASRSGSGVTYEQYF	TGTGCCAGCAGGTCAGGGTCGGGCGTCACCTACGAGCAGTACTTC
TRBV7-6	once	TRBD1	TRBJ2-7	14	CASSSRDRLFIKDF	TGTGCCAGCAGCTCCCGGGACAGGCTCTTTATCAAGGACTTC
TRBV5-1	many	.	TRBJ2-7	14	CASSLEFTRDEQYF	TGCGCCAGCAGCTTGGAATTTACTAGGGACGAGCAGTACTTC
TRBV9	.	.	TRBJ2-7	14	CASSVAPDSNEQYF	TGTGCCAGCAGCGTAGCGCCAGACTCCAACGAGCAGTACTTC
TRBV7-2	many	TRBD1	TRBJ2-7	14	CASSLGTGRYEQYF	TGTGCCAGCAGCTTAGGGACAGGGCGCTACGAGCAGTACTTC
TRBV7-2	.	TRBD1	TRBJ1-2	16	CASSSQGATMLRGYTF	TGTGCCAGCAGCTCACAGGGGGCCACTATGTTGAGGGGCTACACCTTC
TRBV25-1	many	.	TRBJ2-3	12	CASSTPPDTQYF	TGTGCCAGCAGTACTCCCCCAGATACGCAGTATTTT
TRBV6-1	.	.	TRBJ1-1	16	CASSTPGTGVNTEAFF	TGTGCCAGCAGTACTCCCGGGACCGGAGTTAACACTGAAGCTTTCTTT
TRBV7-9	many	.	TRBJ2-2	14	CASSLVVLSGELFF	TGTGCCAGCAGCTTAGTGGTGTTGTCCGGGGAGCTGTTTTTT
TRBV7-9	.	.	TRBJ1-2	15	CASSLNSRGDYGYTF	TGTGCCAGCAGCTTAAACTCTAGGGGCGACTATGGCTACACCTTC
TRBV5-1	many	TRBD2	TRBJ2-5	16	CASSFSPAGGGETQYF	TGCGCCAGCAGCTTCTCGCCAGCGGGAGGCGGGGAGACCCAGTACTTC
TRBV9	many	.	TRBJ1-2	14	CASSVLSRAYGYTF	TGTGCCAGCAGCGTGCTTTCAAGGGCTTATGGCTACACCTTC
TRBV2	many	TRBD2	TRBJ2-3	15	CARQLAGGRTDTQYF	TGTGCCAGGCAACTAGCGGGGGGCCGCACAGATACGCAGTATTTT
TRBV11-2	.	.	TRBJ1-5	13	CASSLDPLQPQHF	TGTGCCAGCAGCTTAGATCCCCTTCAGCCCCAGCATTTT
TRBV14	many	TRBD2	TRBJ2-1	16	CASSQGTSGSWDEQFF	TGTGCCAGCAGCCAAGGGACTAGCGGGAGTTGGGATGAGCAGTTCTTC
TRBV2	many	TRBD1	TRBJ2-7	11	CASARDRGKYF	TGTGCCAGTGCGCGGGACAGGGGAAAGTACTTC
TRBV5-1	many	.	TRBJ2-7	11	CASSFGYEQYF	TGCGCCAGCAGCTTTGGATACGAGCAGTACTTC
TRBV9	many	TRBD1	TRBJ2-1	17	CASSPILGQGPRNEQFF	TGTGCCAGCAGCCCCATTCTAGGACAGGGGCCGAGGAATGAGCAGTTCTTC
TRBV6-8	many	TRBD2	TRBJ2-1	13	CASSPREGDEQFF	TGTGCCAGCAGTCCCAGGGAGGGCGATGAGCAGTTCTTC
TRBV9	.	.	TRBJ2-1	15	CASSVSLGTYNEQFF	TGTGCCAGCAGCGTATCACTGGGGACCTACAATGAGCAGTTCTTC
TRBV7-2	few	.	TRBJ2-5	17	CASSPRGTHPAQETQYF	TGTGCCAGCAGCCCTCGAGGTACGCACCCGGCTCAAGAGACCCAGTACTTC
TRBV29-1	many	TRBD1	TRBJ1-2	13	CSVDDRARNGYTF	TGCAGCGTGGATGACAGGGCTCGAAATGGCTACACCTTC
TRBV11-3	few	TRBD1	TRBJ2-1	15	CASSTPGTGTNEQFF	TGTGCCAGCAGCACTCCCGGGACAGGGACTAATGAGCAGTTCTTC
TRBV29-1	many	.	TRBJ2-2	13	CSVEHRNTGELFF	TGCAGCGTTGAACACAGGAACACCGGGGAGCTGTTTTTT
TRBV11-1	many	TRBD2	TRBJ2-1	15	CASSFSGGAGGEQFF	TGTGCCAGCAGCTTTAGCGGGGGGGCCGGAGGAGAGCAGTTCTTC
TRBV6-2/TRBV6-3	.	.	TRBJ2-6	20	CASSRGHSSARQSGANVLTF	TGTGCCAGCAGTAGGGGCCACTCTTCAGCGCGCCAGTCTGGGGCCAACGTCCTGACTTTC
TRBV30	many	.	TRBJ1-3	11	CAWSDRNTIYF	TGTGCCTGGAGTGATCGAAACACCATATATTTT
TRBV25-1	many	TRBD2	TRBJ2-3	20	CASSGDLAGRSNSGTDTQYF	TGTGCCAGCAGTGGCGATCTAGCGGGGCGATCAAACTCTGGCACAGATACGCAGTATTTT
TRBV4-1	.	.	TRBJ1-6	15	CASSQVLGQNSPLHF	TGCGCCAGCAGCCAAGTTCTCGGACAGAATTCACCCCTCCACTTT
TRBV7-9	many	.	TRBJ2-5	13	CASSFDPGETQYF	TGTGCCAGCAGCTTCGATCCGGGGGAGACCCAGTACTTC
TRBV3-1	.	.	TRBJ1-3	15	CASSQALNSGNTIYF	TGTGCCAGCAGCCAAGCGCTCAACTCTGGAAACACCATATATTTT
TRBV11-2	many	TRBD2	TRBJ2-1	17	CASRGLAGGRSYNEQFF	TGTGCCAGCAGGGGACTAGCGGGAGGTCGCTCCTACAATGAGCAGTTCTTC
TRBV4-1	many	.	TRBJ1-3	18	CASSQVGTPPSSGNTIYF	TGCGCCAGCAGCCAAGTGGGGACACCACCAAGCTCTGGAAACACCATATATTTT
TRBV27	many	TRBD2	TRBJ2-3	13	CASWTSGRNTQYF	TGTGCCAGCTGGACTAGCGGGAGAAATACGCAGTATTTT
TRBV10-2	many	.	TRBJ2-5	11	CASIGAETQYF	TGCGCCAGCATTGGGGCAGAGACCCAGTACTTC
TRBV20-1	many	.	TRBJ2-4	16	CSVLRGPGSTKNIQYF	TGCAGTGTTCTGAGGGGCCCCGGATCAACCAAAAACATTCAGTACTTC
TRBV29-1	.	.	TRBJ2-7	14	CSVVGVLSSYEQYF	TGCAGCGTCGTTGGAGTTTTGAGCTCCTACGAGCAGTACTTC
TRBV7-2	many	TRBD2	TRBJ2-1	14	CASSLGLADNEQFF	TGTGCCAGCAGCTTAGGGCTAGCGGACAATGAGCAGTTCTTC